The entry below gives a single TCR beta chain sequence along with its context. The source of the sample is a study of OX40 agonist ivuxolimab in advanced cancers. Method: immunoSEQ multiplex PCR; TCRdb's copy keeps in-frame clones and lacks some. The repertoire consists of tens of thousands of clones, with more than 80% occurring once and the leading ten covering over 0.2%. The CDR3 loop spans 15 amino acids. V lost 5 bases to trimming and J lost 8 bases, with 19 bases between them. The germline V gene has CDR1 SGHRS and CDR2 YFSETQ. This specimen consisted of CD4+ or CD8+ T cells sorted from blood, obtained in a trial of the OX40 agonist ivuxolimab. The clonotype originates from an adult with an advanced solid tumor such as melanoma, head and neck, liver or kidney cancer. The V gene is TRBV5-1, the J gene TRBJ1-4; D might be TRBD1 (6 bases). The CDR3 here is CASRYIPGQGEKLFF. The CDR3 nucleotides read TGCGCCAGCAGATATATCCCGGGACAAGGCGAAAAACTGTTTTTT.